This T cell receptor (beta chain) was found in a study of T-cell memory formation after mild COVID-19. Study results and limitations: Mostly located in CM and EM were contracting CD4+ clones, with contracting CD8+ clones located in EMRA. Prior to infection, memory already included some responding clones, suggesting cross-reactive memory joined.

Looked up from germline, CDR1 is SEHNR and CDR2 is FQNEAQ (reference sequence). V lost 2 bases to trimming and J lost 4 bases, with 12 bases between them. The CDR3 has 14 residues. Remarks on this clonotype: No antigen is known for it.

Constant-segment primers served in 5'RACE that generated TCR alpha and TCR beta cDNA libraries bearing sample barcodes and UMIs. TCRdb reprocessed the 5' RACE reads via MiXCR and lists one record per CDR3 protein. The table shows roughly 180,000 distinct CDR3 sequences, with more than 9% occurring only once. The V call is TRBV7-9, the J call TRBJ2-7; no clear D gene. Material for sequencing was PBMCs or a T cell subset sorted from them (not recorded which). The receptor's source is a man between 18 and 29 years old who had mild COVID-19 (a few samples of this study predate the infection). Cell type and time point are not known. The CDR3 sequence: CASSLYPGEYEQYV. As DNA, the CDR3 is TGTGCCAGCAGCTTATACCCAGGCGAATACGAGCAGTACGTC.